The rows below give T cell receptor beta chains drawn from one sample of a study of blood T cell repertoires in COVID-19. Libraries were prepared by immunoSEQ multiplex PCR; TCRdb keeps only in-frame clonotypes and omits some of them. The sample has about 130,000 clones, roughly nine tenths seen once; the top ten hold roughly 5%. The sequencing sample was made of peripheral blood. Source of these receptors: a man in his fifties or sixties with COVID-19, enrolled during active disease. CDR3s include the opening cysteine and the closing phenylalanine or tryptophan.

TRBV9	CASSGTVGSTEAFF
TRBV11-3	CASSFQAGLEAFF
TRBV7-2	CASSLSPANQPQHF
TRBV4-3	CASSQDFRNSPLHF
TRBV4-1	CASSQGRGAGPGSYNEQFF
TRBV24-1	CATSVADGGNEQFF
TRBV28	CASSVTGELFF
TRBV7-6	CASSPVGTSGYNEQFF
TRBV29-1	CSVPKTIPWPNTEAFF
TRBV6-5	CASSPDRVGYGYTF
TRBV9	CASSASLAETPHNEQFF
TRBV5-1	CASTLGGGAEQYF
TRBV2	CASSVDRNEQFF
TRBV24-1	CATSARGGSDTQYF
TRBV7-9	CASSLVTALRRAEAFF
TRBV5-1	CASSLIQQGAEAFF
TRBV28	CASETSSDTQYF
TRBV12-5	CASGLVDRGQGTFSNQPQHF
TRBV11-3	CASSAPGQQNEKLFF
TRBV11-3	CASSFGQGFREQYF
TRBV21-1	CASSTNPGLSHGDEQYF
TRBV7-9	CASSAASEPQHF